This is a list of T cell receptor beta chains from one sample in a study of T cell responses to AZD1222 COVID-19 vaccine. Assay used: immunoSEQ multiplex PCR; TCRdb lists only in-frame clones, some missing. Altogether approximately 150,000 clones are present, just under 95% being singletons, with the ten largest covering 1.5% to 2%. Source: peripheral blood, taken on day 0 of AZD1222 vaccination. The receptors were gathered from an adult in good health. CDR3s include the opening cysteine and the closing phenylalanine or tryptophan. D genes are given only for firm matches. Expanded clones are given a class, and other clones once, few, many or no size at all.

clone_size j_call d_call v_call cdr3_aa cdr3_nt
NA TRBJ1-1 NA TRBV5-1 CASSLRSYTEAFF TGCGCCAGCAGCTTGCGGTCTTACACTGAAGCTTTCTTT
NA TRBJ1-4 TRBD1 TRBV2 CASSRGRWSTNEKLFF TGTGCCAGCAGTAGGGGGCGTTGGTCAACTAATGAAAAACTGTTTTTT
NA TRBJ1-5 TRBD1 TRBV19 CASSTRDRGLSNQPQHF TGTGCCAGTTCAACCCGGGACAGGGGGCTGAGCAATCAGCCCCAGCATTTT
NA TRBJ2-7 NA TRBV7-8 CASSLVGRDEQYF TGTGCCAGCAGCTTAGTTGGGAGAGACGAGCAGTACTTC
NA TRBJ2-1 NA TRBV2 CASSVRGSYNEQFF TGTGCCAGCAGTGTGCGGGGTTCCTACAATGAGCAGTTCTTC
NA TRBJ1-1 NA TRBV6-5 CASSPRPLTGGAFF TGTGCCAGCAGTCCCCGGCCTCTTACTGGGGGAGCTTTCTTT
few TRBJ1-6 NA TRBV7-8 CASSLEGNSPLHF TGTGCCAGCAGCTTAGAGGGCAATTCACCCCTCCACTTT
NA TRBJ1-2 TRBD1 TRBV7-8 CASSPRTGGYTF TGTGCCAGCAGCCCCCGGACAGGTGGCTACACCTTC
NA TRBJ1-2 NA TRBV6-4 CASSDSRTVFHYGYTF TGTGCCAGCAGTGACAGTCGGACAGTCTTCCACTATGGCTACACCTTC
NA TRBJ2-2 TRBD2 TRBV2 CASSWTVSGSGTGELFF TGTGCCAGCAGCTGGACAGTTAGCGGGAGCGGAACCGGGGAGCTGTTTTTT
NA TRBJ1-3 NA TRBV7-6 CASSPAGAGNTIYF TGTGCCAGCAGCCCAGCCGGGGCTGGAAACACCATATATTTT
NA TRBJ1-1 NA TRBV7-2 CASSLGLGGPEAFF TGTGCCAGCAGCTTAGGGTTAGGGGGTCCTGAAGCTTTCTTT
NA TRBJ1-2 NA TRBV25-1 CASSAHREPNYYGYTF TGTGCCAGCAGTGCTCACAGGGAACCCAACTACTATGGCTACACCTTC
NA TRBJ2-2 NA TRBV3-1/TRBV3-2 CASSQGPHDTGELFF TGTGCCAGCAGCCAAGGACCTCACGACACCGGGGAGCTGTTTTTT
NA TRBJ1-1 NA TRBV10-1 CASSASVFADTEAFF TGCGCCAGCAGTGCATCCGTTTTTGCGGACACTGAAGCTTTCTTT
NA TRBJ2-7 TRBD1 TRBV29-1 CSVLGTGGFEQYF TGCAGCGTCCTCGGGACAGGGGGTTTTGAGCAGTACTTC
NA TRBJ1-5 NA TRBV12-5 CASAPRLGEAQHF TGTGCTAGTGCCCCGAGGCTAGGAGAGGCCCAGCATTTT
NA TRBJ1-4 TRBD1 TRBV18 CASSQGQGRGEKLFF TGTGCCAGCTCCCAAGGACAGGGACGGGGTGAAAAACTGTTTTTT
NA TRBJ2-2 TRBD2 TRBV5-1 CASSSSGRGRERLFF TGCGCCAGCAGCTCCAGCGGGAGAGGACGGGAAAGGCTGTTTTTT
NA TRBJ2-3 NA TRBV6-4 CASSANPGLSTDTQYF TGTGCCAGCAGTGCCAACCCGGGACTCTCCACAGATACGCAGTATTTT
NA TRBJ2-1 TRBD2 TRBV7-9 CASSLAGGRYNEQFF TGTGCCAGCAGCTTAGCGGGCGGGAGATACAATGAGCAGTTCTTC
NA TRBJ2-2 NA TRBV30 CAWSPLGGGRLYGELFF TGTGCCTGGAGCCCTTTAGGGGGGGGCCGATTGTACGGGGAGCTGTTTTTT
NA TRBJ1-1 NA TRBV7-9 CASSLQGGNTEAFF TGTGCCAGCAGCTTGCAGGGCGGGAACACTGAAGCTTTCTTT
NA TRBJ2-7 NA TRBV18 CASSPVVGDNEQYF TGTGCCAGCTCACCAGTCGTAGGGGACAACGAGCAGTACTTC
NA TRBJ1-2 NA TRBV6-5 CASSLREGSTYGYTF TGTGCCAGCAGCCTCAGGGAGGGTAGTACCTATGGCTACACCTTC
few TRBJ2-2 NA TRBV11-2 CASSPVGMNTGELFF TGTGCCAGCAGCCCTGTAGGCATGAACACCGGGGAGCTGTTTTTT
NA TRBJ1-2 TRBD1 TRBV5-1 CASATGDSNYGYTF TGCGCCAGTGCAACAGGGGACTCTAACTATGGCTACACCTTC
NA TRBJ2-7 NA TRBV10-3 CAIRVGDLSYEQYF TGTGCCATCAGGGTGGGGGACCTTTCCTACGAGCAGTACTTC
once TRBJ1-6 NA TRBV24-1 CATKDVANSPLHF TGTGCCACCAAAGATGTCGCGAATTCACCCCTCCACTTT
NA TRBJ1-1 TRBD1 TRBV19 CASTLTGAGTEAFF TGTGCCAGTACCCTGACAGGGGCGGGTACTGAAGCTTTCTTT
NA TRBJ2-2 NA TRBV18 CASSVERTGELFF TGTGCCAGCTCAGTAGAAAGGACCGGGGAGCTGTTTTTT
NA TRBJ2-3 TRBD2 TRBV27 CASSSLSREGSADTQYF TGTGCCAGCAGCTCCCTGTCGCGGGAGGGTAGTGCAGATACGCAGTATTTT
NA TRBJ2-1 TRBD2 TRBV11-3 CASSFRLAGVSEQFF TGTGCCAGCAGCTTCCGACTAGCGGGAGTTTCTGAGCAGTTCTTC
NA TRBJ2-3 TRBD2 TRBV11-3 CASSTSGVSTDTQYF TGTGCCAGCAGCACTAGCGGGGTTAGCACAGATACGCAGTATTTT
NA TRBJ2-3 NA TRBV7-3 CASSLGGEDTQYF TGTGCCAGCAGCTTAGGAGGGGAAGATACGCAGTATTTT
NA TRBJ2-3 TRBD2 TRBV29-1 CSVDPRAGGITDTQYF TGCAGCGTTGACCCCCGAGCGGGAGGGATAACAGATACGCAGTATTTT
NA TRBJ2-1 TRBD2 TRBV7-6 CASSLVAGGLYNEQFF TGTGCCAGCAGCTTAGTAGCGGGAGGGCTCTACAATGAGCAGTTCTTC
NA TRBJ2-1 NA TRBV10-2 CASSGKGLRGYGDEQFF TGCGCCAGCAGTGGAAAGGGCCTCCGGGGCTACGGGGATGAGCAGTTCTTC
NA TRBJ1-4 TRBD1 TRBV10-2 CASSEPTGTGPEKLFF TGCGCCAGCAGTGAGCCGACTGGGACAGGTCCTGAAAAACTGTTTTTT
NA TRBJ2-7 NA TRBV20-1 CSARSGYEQYF TGCAGCGCCCGGTCGGGATACGAGCAGTACTTC